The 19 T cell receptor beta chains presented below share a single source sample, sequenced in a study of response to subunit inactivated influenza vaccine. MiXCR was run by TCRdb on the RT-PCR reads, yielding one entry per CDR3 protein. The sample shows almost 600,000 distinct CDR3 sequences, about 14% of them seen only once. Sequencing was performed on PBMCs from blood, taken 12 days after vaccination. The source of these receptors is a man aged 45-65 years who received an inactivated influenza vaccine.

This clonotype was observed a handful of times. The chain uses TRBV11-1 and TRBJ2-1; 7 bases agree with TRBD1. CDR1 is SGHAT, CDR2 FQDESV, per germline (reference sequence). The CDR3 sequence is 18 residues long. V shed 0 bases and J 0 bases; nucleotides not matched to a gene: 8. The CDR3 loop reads CASSLADHRGGSYNEQFF. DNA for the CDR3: TGTGCCAGCAGCTTAGCGGACCACAGGGGCGGCTCCTACAATGAGCAGTTCTTC. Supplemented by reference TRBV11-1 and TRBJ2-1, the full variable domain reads EAEVAQSPRYKITEKSQAVAFWCDPISGHATLYWYRQILGQGPELLVQFQDESVVDDSQLPKDRFSAERLKGVDSTLKIQPAELGDSAMYLCASSLADHRGGSYNEQFFGPGTRLTVL.

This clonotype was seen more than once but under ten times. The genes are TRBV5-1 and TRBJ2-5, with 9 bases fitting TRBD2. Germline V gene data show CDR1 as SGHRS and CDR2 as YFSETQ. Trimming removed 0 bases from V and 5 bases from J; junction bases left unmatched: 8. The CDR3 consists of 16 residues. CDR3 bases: TGCGCCAGCAGCTTGGGAGTAGCGGGAGTGCGGGAGACCCAGTACTTC. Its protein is CASSLGVAGVRETQYF.

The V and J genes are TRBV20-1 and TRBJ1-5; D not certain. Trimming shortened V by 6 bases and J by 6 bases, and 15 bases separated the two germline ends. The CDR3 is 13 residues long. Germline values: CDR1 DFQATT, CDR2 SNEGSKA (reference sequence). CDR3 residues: CSARRGSTQPQHF. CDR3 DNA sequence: TGCAGTGCACGTAGAGGTTCAACTCAGCCCCAGCATTTT.

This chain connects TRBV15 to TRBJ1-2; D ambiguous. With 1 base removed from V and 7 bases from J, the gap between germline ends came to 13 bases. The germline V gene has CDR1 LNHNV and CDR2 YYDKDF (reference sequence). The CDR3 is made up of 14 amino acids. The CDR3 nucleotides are TGTGCCACCAGCAGAGGGCCGGCTCTAAGTGGCTACACCTTC. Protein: CATSRGPALSGYTF.

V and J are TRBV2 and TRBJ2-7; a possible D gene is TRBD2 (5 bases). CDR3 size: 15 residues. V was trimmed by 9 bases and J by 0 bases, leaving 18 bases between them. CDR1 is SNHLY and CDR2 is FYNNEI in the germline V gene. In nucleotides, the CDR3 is TGTGCCAGATCCCACCTCGGCGGGCCCTCCTACGAGCAGTACTTC. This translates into CARSHLGGPSYEQYF.

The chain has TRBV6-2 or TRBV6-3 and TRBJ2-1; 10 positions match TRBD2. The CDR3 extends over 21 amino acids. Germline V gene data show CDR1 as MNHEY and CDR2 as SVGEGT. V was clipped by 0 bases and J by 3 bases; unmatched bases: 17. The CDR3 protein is CASSYSRSGPLAGRFYNEQFF. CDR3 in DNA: TGTGCCAGCAGTTACTCGAGGTCCGGGCCACTAGCGGGGCGGTTCTACAATGAGCAGTTCTTC.

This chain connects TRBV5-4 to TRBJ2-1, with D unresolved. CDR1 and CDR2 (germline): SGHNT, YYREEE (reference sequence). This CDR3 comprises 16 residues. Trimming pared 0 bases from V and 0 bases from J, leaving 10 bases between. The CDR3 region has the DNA TGTGCCAGCAGCTTGGGTGACCCCGGCTCCTACAATGAGCAGTTCTTC. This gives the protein CASSLGDPGSYNEQFF.

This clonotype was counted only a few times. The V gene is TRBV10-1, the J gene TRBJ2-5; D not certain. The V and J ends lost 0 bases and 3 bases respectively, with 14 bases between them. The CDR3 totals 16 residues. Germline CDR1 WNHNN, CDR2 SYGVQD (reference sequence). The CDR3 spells CASSESGSPAKETQYF. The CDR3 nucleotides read TGCGCCAGCAGTGAGTCGGGTAGCCCCGCCAAAGAGACCCAGTACTTC.

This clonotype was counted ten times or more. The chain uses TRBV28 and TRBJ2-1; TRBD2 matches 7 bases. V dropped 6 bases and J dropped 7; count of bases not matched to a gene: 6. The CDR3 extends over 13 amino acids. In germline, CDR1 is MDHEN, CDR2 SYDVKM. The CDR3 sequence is CASSGGWGNEQFF. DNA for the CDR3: TGTGCCAGCAGCGGGGGGTGGGGGAATGAGCAGTTCTTC. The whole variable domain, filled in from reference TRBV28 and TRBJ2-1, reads DVKVTQSSRYLVKRTGEKVFLECVQDMDHENMFWYRQDPGLGLRLIYFSYDVKMKEKGDIPEGYSVSREKKERFSLILESASTNQTSMYLCASSGGWGNEQFFGPGTRLTVL.

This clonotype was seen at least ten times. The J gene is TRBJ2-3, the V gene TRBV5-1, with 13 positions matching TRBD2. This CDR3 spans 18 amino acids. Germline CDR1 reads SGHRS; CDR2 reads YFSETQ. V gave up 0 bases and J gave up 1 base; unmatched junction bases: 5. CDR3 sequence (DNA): TGCGCCAGCAGCTTGGGACTAGCGGGGGGAAGGGGCACAGATACGCAGTATTTT. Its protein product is CASSLGLAGGRGTDTQYF.

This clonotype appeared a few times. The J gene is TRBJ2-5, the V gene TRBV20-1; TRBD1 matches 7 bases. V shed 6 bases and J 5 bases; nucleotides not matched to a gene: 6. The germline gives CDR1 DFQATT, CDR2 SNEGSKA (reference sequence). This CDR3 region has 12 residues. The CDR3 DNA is TGCAGTGCAGCCAGGGGGTGGGAGACCCAGTACTTC. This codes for CSAARGWETQYF.

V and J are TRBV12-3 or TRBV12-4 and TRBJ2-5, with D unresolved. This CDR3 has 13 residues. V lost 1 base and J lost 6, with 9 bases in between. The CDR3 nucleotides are TGTGCCAGCAGTTTAGTGGGGTCACAGACCCAGTACTTC. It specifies CASSLVGSQTQYF.

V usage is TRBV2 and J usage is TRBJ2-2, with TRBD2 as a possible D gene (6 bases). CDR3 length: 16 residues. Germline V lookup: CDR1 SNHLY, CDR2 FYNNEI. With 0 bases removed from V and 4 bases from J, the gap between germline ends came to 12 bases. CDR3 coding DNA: TGTGCCAGCAGTGAAGCCGCCGCGGGGAGCACCGGGGAGCTGTTTTTT. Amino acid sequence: CASSEAAAGSTGELFF.

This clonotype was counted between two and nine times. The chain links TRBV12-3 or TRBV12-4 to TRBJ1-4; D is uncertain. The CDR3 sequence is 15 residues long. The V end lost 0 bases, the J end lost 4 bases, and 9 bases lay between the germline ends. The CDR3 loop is CASSLAAGVNEKLFF. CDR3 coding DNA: TGTGCCAGCAGTTTAGCTGCCGGGGTTAATGAAAAACTGTTTTTT.

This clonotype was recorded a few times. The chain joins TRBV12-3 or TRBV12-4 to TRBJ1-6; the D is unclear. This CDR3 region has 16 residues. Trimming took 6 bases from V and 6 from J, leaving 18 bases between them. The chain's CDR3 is CASRKAAGRGNSPLHF. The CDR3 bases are TGTGCCAGCAGGAAAGCAGCCGGACGCGGTAATTCACCCCTCCACTTT.

The CDR3 bases are TGTGCCAGCAGCACGACCCGGACAGCTGGAAACACCATATATTTT. Amino acid sequence: CASSTTRTAGNTIYF. This rearrangement joins TRBV7-2 to TRBJ1-3, with D possibly TRBD1 on 6 matching bases. V was trimmed by 5 bases and J by 2 bases, leaving 13 bases between them. The V gene's germline CDR1 is SGHTA and CDR2 FQGNSA. This CDR3 has 15 amino acids.

CDR3 protein: CASSLRRDRGYEQYF. CDR3 sequence (DNA): TGTGCCAGCAGCCTCCGCCGGGACCGAGGCTACGAGCAGTACTTC. The rearrangement uses TRBV4-2 and TRBJ2-7, with D perhaps being TRBD1 or TRBD2 (5 bases each). This CDR3 spans 15 amino acids. The germline V and J ends were trimmed by 4 bases and 3 bases, with 16 bases remaining between them. CDR1 is LGHNA, CDR2 YNFKEQ, per germline.

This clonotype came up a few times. CDR3 DNA sequence: TGTGCCAGCAGCTACCGACTTCCGGGACAGGGAGGGTCGGGATTTAGCACAGATACGCAGTATTTT. It is translated as CASSYRLPGQGGSGFSTDTQYF. The chain has TRBV7-2 and TRBJ2-3, with TRBD1 matching 9 bases. Germline CDR1 is SGHTA and CDR2 is FQGNSA. This CDR3 contains 22 residues. The trim removed 4 bases at V and 0 bases at J, leaving 23 bases unmatched.

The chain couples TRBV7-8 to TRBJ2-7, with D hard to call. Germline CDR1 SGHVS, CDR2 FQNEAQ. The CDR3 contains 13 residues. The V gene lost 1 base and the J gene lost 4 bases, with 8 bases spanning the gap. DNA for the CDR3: TGTGCCAGCAGCTTAGAAAGGGTTTACGAGCAGTACTTC. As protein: CASSLERVYEQYF. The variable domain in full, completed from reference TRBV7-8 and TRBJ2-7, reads GAGVSQSPRYKVAKRGQDVALRCDPISGHVSLFWYQQALGQGPEFLTYFQNEAQLDKSGLPSDRFFAERPEGSVSTLKIQRTQQEDSAVYLCASSLERVYEQYFGPGTRLTVT.